This T cell receptor (beta chain) came from a study of a mutant IDH1 vaccine in newly diagnosed glioma. Overall study context: The sex distribution of treated patients was about 62% male and approximately 40% female, with a mean age of 40.4 years. Pretreatment consisted of radiotherapy, temozolomide, or both, with most receiving both.

Data came from immunoSEQ multiplex PCR; TCRdb stores just in-frame clones and leaves some out. The sample shows fewer than 65,000 clones, 80% of them seen only once. Between the trimmed V and J ends, which lost 1 base and 3 bases, there was a span of 7 bases. CDR1 and CDR2 (germline): MGHRA, YSYEKL. The CDR3 loop spans 13 amino acids. Time point here: week 11, during vaccination. In every dose of vaccine, 300 ug of mutant IDH1 20-mer peptide was given alongside topical imiquimod. Those who donated had recent WHO grade 3 or 4 IDH1-mutant, ATRX-lost astrocytomas. In the case of this clone: What it binds is not known. Other DNA sequences in this sample translate to the same CDR3.

The chain couples TRBV4-1 to TRBJ2-7, with D perhaps matching TRBD1 (5 bases). The sample consisted of PBMCs, taken from a glioma patient whose treatment included an IDH1 peptide vaccine. This clonotype originated in a man in his fifties or sixties with glioma. This CDR3 reads CASSQVRGYEQYF. The CDR3 DNA follows: TGCGCCAGCAGCCAAGTTAGGGGCTACGAGCAGTACTTC.